The 18 T cell receptor beta chains presented below share a single source sample, sequenced in a study of blood T cell repertoires in COVID-19. Measured with immunoSEQ multiplex PCR; TCRdb has only the in-frame clones, and not every one. The sample consists of about 140,000 clones, 65% to 90% of them appearing once. The sequenced sample consisted of peripheral blood. These receptors originate from a man between 60 and 75 years old with active or convalescent COVID-19.

The chain combines TRBV14 with TRBJ2-5; D possibly corresponds to TRBD2 (6 bases). The V end lost 4 bases, the J end lost 4 bases, and 19 bases lay between the germline ends. Germline CDR1 SGHDN, CDR2 FVKESK. The CDR3 is 16 amino acids. In DNA, the CDR3 is TGTGCCAGCAGCCCCCGTCGGGGGATCGTGAGAGAGACCCAGTACTTC. Protein sequence: CASSPRRGIVRETQYF. Complete variable domain (other parts from reference TRBV14 and TRBJ2-5): EAGVTQFPSHSVIEKGQTVTLRCDPISGHDNLYWYRRVMGKEIKFLLHFVKESKQDESGMPNNRFLAERTGGTYSTLKVQPAELEDSGVYFCASSPRRGIVRETQYFGPGTRLLVL.

This clone is a singleton in its sample. The chain recombines TRBV18 with TRBJ2-1, with 7 bases that match TRBD2. The length of the CDR3 is 16 residues. Germline V gene sequence: CDR1 KGHSH, CDR2 LQKENI. Trimming cost V 0 bases and J 0 bases; bases outside gene matches: 2. The chain's CDR3 is CASSPPSSGSYNEQFF. CDR3 sequence (DNA): TGTGCCAGCTCACCACCCTCTAGCGGCTCCTACAATGAGCAGTTCTTC.

V gene TRBV5-5 combines with J gene TRBJ2-2, with TRBD1 matching 8 bases. The CDR3 totals 16 residues. The ends lost 3 bases at V and 5 bases at J; junction bases unmatched: 9. Germline CDR1 is SGHKS and CDR2 is YYEKEE (reference sequence). The CDR3 protein is CASSSLRTGSTGELFF. The CDR3 nucleotides read TGTGCCAGCAGCTCACTAAGGACAGGGTCAACCGGGGAGCTGTTTTTT.

The rearrangement links TRBV20-1 to TRBJ1-2; D is undetermined. CDR3 length equals 17 residues. V was cut by 3 bases and J by 2 bases, with 22 bases left in between. The V gene's germline CDR1 is DFQATT and CDR2 SNEGSKA (reference sequence). The CDR3 DNA reads TGCAGTGCTAGTGCGGCACCTATAGTAGCGGGGAACTATGGCTACACCTTC. This encodes CSASAAPIVAGNYGYTF.

The chain is built from TRBV19 and TRBJ2-3; a weak D match, TRBD1 (5 bases). There are 15 residues in the CDR3. Trimming shortened V by 1 base and J by 1 base, and 9 bases separated the two germline ends. The germline gives CDR1 LNHDA, CDR2 SQIVND (reference sequence). For the CDR3, the DNA is TGTGCCAGTAGTATAGGGGGCACAGGCACAGATACGCAGTATTTT. Amino acid sequence: CASSIGGTGTDTQYF.

Only one count was recorded for this clone. This chain uses TRBV5-1 with TRBJ2-3; TRBD1 matches at 9 bases. V lost 4 bases to trimming and J lost 1 base; unmatched junction nucleotides: 7. The CDR3 is 16 residues long. Germline CDR1 and CDR2: SGHRS and YFSETQ. CDR3 in amino acids: CASSGTGGFGTDTQYF. The DNA for the CDR3 is TGCGCCAGCAGCGGAACAGGGGGCTTTGGCACAGATACGCAGTATTTT.

The chain carries TRBV12-5 and TRBJ2-5; a weak D match, TRBD1 (5 bases). The CDR3 has 15 amino acids. V shed 5 bases and J shed 5 bases, with 18 bases lying between them. CDR1 LGHNT and CDR2 FRNRAP come from the germline V gene. DNA of the CDR3: TGTGCTAGTGGTCCCCCTCGGACATATGGGGAGACCCAGTACTTC. Translation: CASGPPRTYGETQYF.

The V and J genes are TRBV24-1 and TRBJ1-5; D is perhaps TRBD1 (5 bases). The CDR3 is 17 residues long. Germline values: CDR1 KGHDR, CDR2 SFDVKD. V shed 5 bases and J shed 1 base, with 17 bases lying between them. The CDR3 bases are TGTGCCACCAGTGCTTCAAGTGGGGCAGAGAGCAATCAGCCCCAGCATTTT. Amino acid sequence: CATSASSGAESNQPQHF.

The gene calls are TRBV7-2 and TRBJ2-1; 9 bases fit TRBD2. V was clipped by 3 bases and J by 8 bases; unmatched bases: 5. This CDR3 is 14 amino acids long. Germline V lookup: CDR1 SGHTA, CDR2 FQGNSA. CDR3 nucleotide sequence: TGTGCCAGCAGCTTCCTAGCGGGGTACCATGAGCAGTTCTTC. Protein product: CASSFLAGYHEQFF.

The genes are TRBV6-2 or TRBV6-3 and TRBJ2-7, with TRBD2 as a possible D gene (5 bases). Germline V gene data show CDR1 as MNHEY and CDR2 as SVGEGT. This CDR3 has 15 amino acids. V lost 2 bases and J lost 4, with 15 bases in between. CDR3 sequence reads: CASSYRPLGDYEQYV. CDR3 DNA: TGTGCCAGCAGTTACCGACCCCTCGGGGATTACGAGCAGTACGTC.

The rearrangement uses TRBV5-1 and TRBJ2-7; a possible D gene is TRBD1 (6 bases). The CDR3 length is 15 residues. The ends were cut back, 3 bases at V and 5 bases at J, with 18 bases in the middle. Germline V CDR1 and CDR2: SGHRS, YFSETQ. In DNA, the CDR3 is TGCGCCAGCAGCTACGGTGGGGGCCGTGGGGACGAGCAGTACTTC. This sequence encodes CASSYGGGRGDEQYF.

The V and J genes are TRBV6-6 and TRBJ1-1; D gene uncertain. The CDR3 extends over 13 amino acids. Between the trimmed V and J ends, which lost 4 bases and 0 bases, there was a span of 6 bases. Germline V lookup: CDR1 MNHNY, CDR2 SVGAGI (reference sequence). The CDR3 sequence: CASSWSLNTEAFF. In nucleotides, the CDR3 is TGTGCCAGCAGTTGGAGTCTGAACACTGAAGCTTTCTTT.

This chain connects TRBV5-1 to TRBJ2-7; TRBD1 agrees at 7 bases. Trimming took 1 base from V and 2 from J; bases not matched to a gene: 9. The CDR3 sequence is 16 residues long. Germline V lookup: CDR1 SGHRS, CDR2 YFSETQ. CDR3 protein: CASSLLRQGLPYEQYF. The CDR3 DNA reads TGCGCCAGCAGCTTGTTGCGACAGGGCCTACCCTACGAGCAGTACTTC.

The V gene is TRBV21-1, the J gene TRBJ1-2; the tabulated D call, TRBD1, remains unverified against the DNA. TRBV21-1 has pseudogene status. There are 19 residues in the CDR3. The CDR3 DNA reads as TGTGCCAGCAGCAAAGCGCTTTACAGGGCAGGGGGCGCCCAGGGCGGCTACACCTTC. Its translation: CASSKALYRAGGAQGGYTF.

The sample holds a few counts of this clone. This chain uses TRBV5-6 with TRBJ2-1; 13 nucleotides line up with TRBD2. V dropped 5 bases and J dropped 10; count of bases not matched to a gene: 6. Germline CDR1 and CDR2: SGHDT and YYEEEE. The CDR3 is made up of 14 amino acids. The CDR3 sequence: CASSGLAGAREQFF. The CDR3 coding sequence is TGTGCCAGCAGTGGACTAGCGGGAGCCCGCGAGCAGTTCTTC.

This clone has a handful of counts. This chain connects TRBV28 to TRBJ1-5; the match to TRBD1 covers 11 bases. V trimming: 5 bases; J trimming: 7 bases; junction bases outside the gene matches: 10. The CDR3 totals 16 residues. The germline V gene has CDR1 MDHEN and CDR2 SYDVKM. CDR3 loop: CASSDWGQGVGQPQHF. For the CDR3, the DNA is TGTGCCAGCAGTGACTGGGGACAGGGGGTAGGGCAGCCCCAGCATTTT.

The rearrangement links TRBV6-2 or TRBV6-3 to TRBJ2-7; D is ambiguous. The germline V gene encodes CDR1 MNHEY and CDR2 SVGEGT. The CDR3 totals 14 residues. Deletions cut 2 bases from V and 6 bases from J, with 14 bases between. CDR3 loop: CASSYSPTLSEQYF. CDR3 nucleotides: TGTGCCAGCAGTTACAGCCCTACCCTCTCCGAGCAGTACTTC.

V gene TRBV3-1 (or the pseudogene TRBV3-2) combines with J gene TRBJ2-2, with D possibly TRBD2 on 6 matching bases. Deletions cut 1 base from V and 7 bases from J, with 13 bases between. There are 15 residues in the CDR3. Germline V lookup: CDR1 LGHDT, CDR2 YNNKEL (reference sequence). The CDR3 DNA reads TGTGCCAGCAGCCAAGGGTCGGGGGATTACGGGGAGCTGTTTTTT. Translation gives CASSQGSGDYGELFF.